Below, 23 T cell receptor beta chains from the same sample are listed, as sequenced in a study of identical twins. Using its own MiXCR run on the 5' RACE reads, TCRdb lists one record per CDR3 protein. This sample has about 700,000 distinct CDR3 sequences, with roughly 6% found just once. Sequenced: naive T cells sorted from blood. The receptors here all came from a man aged 18 to 30 in good health.

This clonotype was counted only a few times. This chain links TRBV7-2 with TRBJ2-1; 7 bases map to TRBD2. Germline-derived CDR1 and CDR2 are SGHTA and FQGNSA. The junction had 7 bases not matched to a gene; V was cut back by 5 bases and J by 9 bases. The length of the CDR3 is 13 residues. This chain's CDR3 is CASSAGTILEQFF. CDR3 nucleotide sequence: TGTGCCAGCAGCGCCGGGACTATTCTTGAGCAGTTCTTC.

This clonotype was recorded many times. The J gene is TRBJ2-2, the V gene TRBV12-3 or TRBV12-4; D is undetermined. V lost 3 bases and J 5 bases, leaving 10 bases between the germline ends. The CDR3 extends over 14 amino acids. The CDR3 bases are TGTGCCAGCAGTTTCGGCAGGCCTACCGGGGAGCTGTTTTTT. Its protein is CASSFGRPTGELFF.

This clonotype was counted between two and nine times. The chain joins TRBV11-1 to TRBJ1-1; 8 bases match TRBD1. The V gene's germline CDR1 is SGHAT and CDR2 FQDESV (reference sequence). Germline trimming cut 5 bases from V and 2 bases from J; bases unmatched to any gene: 16. This CDR3 contains 18 residues. CDR3 residues: CASSARQGTYTTNTEAFF. The CDR3 coding sequence is TGTGCCAGCAGCGCGCGACAGGGGACATACACTACTAACACTGAAGCTTTCTTT.

The chain recombines TRBV5-1 with TRBJ2-6, with D possibly being TRBD2 (5 bases). The V end was cut by 1 base, the J end by 1 base, with 15 bases between. Germline V gene sequence: CDR1 SGHRS, CDR2 YFSETQ. The CDR3 runs to 18 residues. The CDR3 sequence: CASSLRAGGGSGANVLTF. Written as DNA, the CDR3 is TGCGCCAGCAGCTTGAGGGCTGGCGGCGGGTCTGGGGCCAACGTCCTGACTTTC. The variable domain in full, completed from reference TRBV5-1 and TRBJ2-6, reads KAGVTQTPRYLIKTRGQQVTLSCSPISGHRSVSWYQQTPGQGLQFLFEYFSETQRNKGNFPGRFSGRQFSNSRSEMNVSTLELGDSALYLCASSLRAGGGSGANVLTFGAGSRLTVL.

V gene TRBV20-1 combines with J gene TRBJ1-2, with D possibly matching TRBD1 (5 bases). The CDR3 loop spans 17 amino acids. Trimming cost V 3 bases and J 5 bases, with 25 bases left between them. Germline CDR1 DFQATT, CDR2 SNEGSKA (reference sequence). The CDR3 DNA follows: TGCAGTGCTAGTGAAAATCGGGACCCACTTAACCCATATGGCTACACCTTC. Amino acids: CSASENRDPLNPYGYTF.

This clonotype was observed many times. The genes are TRBV5-1 and TRBJ2-1, with D perhaps TRBD2 (5 bases). The germline CDR1 and CDR2 sequences are SGHRS and YFSETQ. This CDR3 comprises 11 residues. V lost 6 bases and J 11 bases, leaving 12 bases between the germline ends. The CDR3 protein is CASTYAGKQFF. In DNA, the CDR3 is TGCGCCAGCACGTACGCCGGGAAGCAGTTCTTC. Variable domain in full (rest from reference TRBV5-1 and TRBJ2-1): KAGVTQTPRYLIKTRGQQVTLSCSPISGHRSVSWYQQTPGQGLQFLFEYFSETQRNKGNFPGRFSGRQFSNSRSEMNVSTLELGDSALYLCASTYAGKQFFGPGTRLTVL.

This clonotype was recorded a few times. J is TRBJ1-6 and V is TRBV7-8, with a tentative D call TRBD1 (6 bases). Germline V gene data show CDR1 as SGHVS and CDR2 as FQNEAQ. CDR3 size: 19 residues. The V gene lost 2 bases and the J gene lost 0 bases, with 17 bases spanning the gap. The CDR3 sequence: CASSLPTRQAASYNSPLHF. The CDR3 DNA reads TGTGCCAGCAGCTTACCGACACGACAGGCCGCCTCCTATAATTCACCCCTCCACTTT.

Ten or more counts support this clonotype. The chain carries TRBV6-1 and TRBJ2-7; possible D gene TRBD1, 6 bases. CDR1 and CDR2 (germline): MNHNS, SASEGT. The length of the CDR3 is 14 residues. The ends were cut back, 6 bases at V and 0 bases at J, with 12 bases in the middle. The CDR3 protein is CASRRTVTSYEQYF. The CDR3 region has the DNA TGTGCCAGCAGGCGGACAGTTACCTCCTACGAGCAGTACTTC.

This clonotype was picked up many times. The V call is TRBV7-9, the J call TRBJ2-7, with unresolved D. Trimming removed 4 bases at V and 2 bases at J, with 6 bases between. The CDR3 runs to 12 residues. Per germline, CDR1 SEHNR and CDR2 FQNEAQ (reference sequence). The CDR3 here is CASSSYTYEQYV. CDR3 sequence (DNA): TGTGCCAGCAGCTCTTATACCTACGAGCAGTACGTC.

This clonotype was recorded at least ten times. The rearrangement joins TRBV24-1 to TRBJ2-2, with 11 nucleotides matching TRBD1. The V gene's germline CDR1 is KGHDR and CDR2 SFDVKD. The CDR3 has 16 amino acids. The V gene end was trimmed by 5 bases and the J gene end by 3 bases; junction bases not matched to a gene: 4. Here the CDR3 reads CATSGDRGSYTGELFF. In nucleotides, the CDR3 is TGTGCCACCAGTGGGGACAGGGGGAGCTACACCGGGGAGCTGTTTTTT.

The genes are TRBV27 and TRBJ2-5; D not certain. The CDR3 loop spans 16 amino acids. Per the germline V gene, CDR1 is MNHEY and CDR2 is SMNVEV (reference sequence). Trimming shortened V by 7 bases and J by 2 bases, and 20 bases separated the two germline ends. The CDR3 DNA sequence: TGTGCCAGCACGTCTTTCGGAAGGAGCGAGCAAGAGACCCAGTACTTC. Its protein product is CASTSFGRSEQETQYF.

The rearrangement links TRBV14 to TRBJ2-2; D might be TRBD1 or TRBD2, each matching 5 bases. The germline V gene encodes CDR1 SGHDN and CDR2 FVKESK. Deletions cut 0 bases from V and 3 bases from J, with 14 bases between. The CDR3 has 17 amino acids. The chain's CDR3 is CASSQDIGVGDTGELFF. CDR3 DNA: TGTGCCAGCAGCCAAGATATCGGGGTAGGGGACACCGGGGAGCTGTTTTTT.

In this sample, this clonotype turned up many times. The V gene is TRBV28, the J gene TRBJ1-1; D not certain. With 8 bases removed from V and 5 bases from J, the gap between germline ends came to 15 bases. Germline V gives CDR1 MDHEN, CDR2 SYDVKM. This CDR3 region has 13 residues. DNA for the CDR3: TGTGCCAGCCCTACCACGGGAGGGACTGAAGCTTTCTTT. This encodes CASPTTGGTEAFF.

This clonotype was found many times. The genes are TRBV12-3 or TRBV12-4 and TRBJ1-4, with D unclear. Trimming cost V 5 bases and J 4 bases, with 5 bases left between them. This CDR3 has 12 amino acids. CDR3: CASSRINEKLFF. The CDR3 DNA is TGTGCCAGCAGTCGGATTAATGAAAAACTGTTTTTT.

This clonotype was detected ten times or more. The chain has TRBV7-9 and TRBJ2-7; D is possibly TRBD1 (6 bases). The V end lost 5 bases, the J end lost 4 bases, and 12 bases lay between the germline ends. Germline CDR1 is SEHNR and CDR2 is FQNEAQ (reference sequence). This CDR3 has 13 residues. The CDR3: CASSGRTEYEQYF. CDR3 sequence (DNA): TGTGCCAGCAGCGGTCGGACAGAGTACGAGCAGTACTTC.

The J gene is TRBJ1-3, the V gene TRBV20-1; D gene ambiguous. CDR1 is DFQATT and CDR2 is SNEGSKA in the germline V gene (reference sequence). The CDR3 is 21 amino acids. V was cut by 0 bases and J by 0 bases, with 27 bases left in between. The CDR3 sequence is CSARDPRAGLNFPLSGNTIYF. The CDR3 DNA follows: TGCAGTGCTAGAGATCCCCGCGCCGGGCTCAATTTCCCCCTCTCTGGAAACACCATATATTTT.

This clonotype was detected ten times or more. The rearrangement uses TRBV4-1 and TRBJ2-3; D is unresolved. V was shortened by 3 bases and J by 3 bases, with 10 bases between the two germline ends. The CDR3 sequence is 14 residues long. Germline CDR1 is MGHRA and CDR2 is YSYEKL. CDR3 loop: CASSQGWATDTQYF. CDR3 DNA sequence: TGCGCCAGCAGCCAGGGCTGGGCGACAGATACGCAGTATTTT.

This clonotype was detected ten times or more. The chain combines TRBV4-1 with TRBJ2-3; perhaps TRBD2 as D (5 bases). V gave up 0 bases and J gave up 4 bases, with 11 bases separating them. CDR3 size: 15 residues. Per germline, CDR1 MGHRA and CDR2 YSYEKL. The CDR3 DNA reads as TGCGCCAGCAGCCAAGATCGGGGTGGGGCAGATACGCAGTATTTT. It encodes CASSQDRGGADTQYF.

The chain recombines TRBV9 with TRBJ2-7; unclear D gene. The CDR3 is made up of 13 amino acids. Per germline, CDR1 SGDLS and CDR2 YYNGEE. V gave up 0 bases and J gave up 3 bases, with 7 bases separating them. In nucleotides, the CDR3 is TGTGCCAGCAGCGTAGGTCCTATCTACGAGCAGTACTTC. It encodes CASSVGPIYEQYF. Combining the CDR3 with reference TRBV9 and TRBJ2-7 gives the whole variable domain DSGVTQTPKHLITATGQRVTLRCSPRSGDLSVYWYQQSLDQGLQFLIQYYNGEERAKGNILERFSAQQFPDLHSELNLSSLELGDSALYFCASSVGPIYEQYFGPGTRLTVT.

This clonotype occurred many times. The chain couples TRBV12-3 or TRBV12-4 to TRBJ1-5, with TRBD1 matching 8 bases. The V gene end was trimmed by 6 bases and the J gene end by 7 bases; junction bases not matched to a gene: 5. The CDR3 sequence is 13 residues long. The chain's CDR3 is CASRNDRGQPQHF. The DNA for the CDR3 is TGTGCCAGCAGGAACGACAGGGGACAGCCCCAGCATTTT.

The chain uses TRBV9 and TRBJ2-5; 10 bases are shared with TRBD2. CDR1 SGDLS and CDR2 YYNGEE come from the germline V gene. The junction had 4 bases not matched to a gene; V was cut back by 0 bases and J by 2 bases. This CDR3 has 16 residues. The CDR3 sequence is CASSVGLTSGQETQYF. Here the CDR3 DNA reads TGTGCCAGCAGCGTAGGGTTGACTAGCGGGCAAGAGACCCAGTACTTC.

This clonotype was detected many times. The rearrangement joins TRBV6-1 to TRBJ2-7, with a possible D match to TRBD2 (5 bases). Looked up from germline, CDR1 is MNHNS and CDR2 is SASEGT. V was pared by 6 bases and J by 3 bases, with 15 bases between. The length of the CDR3 is 14 residues. The CDR3 sequence is CASRRRTGDYEQYV. CDR3 DNA: TGTGCCAGCAGACGGCGGACTGGGGACTACGAGCAGTACGTC.

This clonotype has ten or more counts. The chain joins TRBV12-3 or TRBV12-4 to TRBJ1-6; D might be TRBD1 (5 bases). The CDR3 covers 14 residues. V lost 6 bases and J lost 0, with 6 bases in between. CDR3 in amino acids: CASSDSSYNSPLHF. CDR3 bases: TGTGCCAGCAGCGACAGCTCCTATAATTCACCCCTCCACTTT.